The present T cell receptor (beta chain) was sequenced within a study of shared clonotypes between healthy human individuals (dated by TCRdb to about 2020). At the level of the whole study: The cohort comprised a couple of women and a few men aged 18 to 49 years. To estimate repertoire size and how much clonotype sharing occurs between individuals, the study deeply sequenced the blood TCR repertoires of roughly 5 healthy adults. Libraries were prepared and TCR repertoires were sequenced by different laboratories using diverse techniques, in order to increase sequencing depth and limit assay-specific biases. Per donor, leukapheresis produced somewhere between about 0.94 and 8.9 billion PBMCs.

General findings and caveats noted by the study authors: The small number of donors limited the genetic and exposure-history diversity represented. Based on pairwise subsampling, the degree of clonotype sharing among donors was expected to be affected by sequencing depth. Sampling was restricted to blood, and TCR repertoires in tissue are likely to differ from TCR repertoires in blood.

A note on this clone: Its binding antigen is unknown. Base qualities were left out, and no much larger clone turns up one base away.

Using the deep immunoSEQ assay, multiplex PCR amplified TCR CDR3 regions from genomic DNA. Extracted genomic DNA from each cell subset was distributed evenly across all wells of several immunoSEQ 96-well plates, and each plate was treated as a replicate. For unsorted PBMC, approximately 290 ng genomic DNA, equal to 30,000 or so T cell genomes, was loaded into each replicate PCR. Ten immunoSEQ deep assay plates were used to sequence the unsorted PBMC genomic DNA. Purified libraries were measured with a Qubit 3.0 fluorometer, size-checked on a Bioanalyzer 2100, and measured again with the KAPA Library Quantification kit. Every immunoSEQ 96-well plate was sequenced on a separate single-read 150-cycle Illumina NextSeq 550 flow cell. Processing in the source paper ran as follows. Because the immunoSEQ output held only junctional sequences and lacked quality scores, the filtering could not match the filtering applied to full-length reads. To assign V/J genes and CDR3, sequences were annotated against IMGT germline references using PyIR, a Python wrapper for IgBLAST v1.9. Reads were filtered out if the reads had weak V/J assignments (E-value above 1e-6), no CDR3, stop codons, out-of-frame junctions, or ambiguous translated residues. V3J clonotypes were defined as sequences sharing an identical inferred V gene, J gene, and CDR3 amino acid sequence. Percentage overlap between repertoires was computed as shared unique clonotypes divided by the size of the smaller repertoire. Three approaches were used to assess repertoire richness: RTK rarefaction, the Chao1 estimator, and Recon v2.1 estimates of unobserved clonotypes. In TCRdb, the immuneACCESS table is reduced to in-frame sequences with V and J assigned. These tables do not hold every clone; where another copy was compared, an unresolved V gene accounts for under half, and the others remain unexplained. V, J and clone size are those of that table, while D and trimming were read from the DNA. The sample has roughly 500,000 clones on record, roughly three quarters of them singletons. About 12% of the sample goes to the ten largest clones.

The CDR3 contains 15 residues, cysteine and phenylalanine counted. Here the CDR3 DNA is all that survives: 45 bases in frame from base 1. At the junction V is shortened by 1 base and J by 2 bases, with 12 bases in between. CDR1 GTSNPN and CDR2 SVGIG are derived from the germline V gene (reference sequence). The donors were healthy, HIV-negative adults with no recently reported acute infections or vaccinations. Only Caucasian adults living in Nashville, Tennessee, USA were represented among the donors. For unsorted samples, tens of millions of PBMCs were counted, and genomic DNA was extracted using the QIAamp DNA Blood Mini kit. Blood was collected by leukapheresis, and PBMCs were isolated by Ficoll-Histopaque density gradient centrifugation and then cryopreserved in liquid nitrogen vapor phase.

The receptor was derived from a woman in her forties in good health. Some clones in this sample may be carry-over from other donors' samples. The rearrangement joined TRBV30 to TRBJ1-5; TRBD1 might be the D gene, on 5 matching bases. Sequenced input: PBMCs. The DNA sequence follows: TGTGCCTGGAGTGGGGGTCAGGGAGGCAATCAGCCCCAGCATTTT. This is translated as CAWSGGQGGNQPQHF. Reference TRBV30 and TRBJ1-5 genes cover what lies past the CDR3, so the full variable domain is SQTIHQWPATLVQPVGSPLSLECTVEGTSNPNLYWYRQAAGRGLQLLFYSVGIGQISSEVPQNLSASRPQDRQFILSSKKLLLSDSGFYLCAWSGGQGGNQPQHFGDGTRLSIL.